This T cell receptor beta chain was captured in a study of T cells in Graves' hyperthyroidism and ophthalmopathy. Whole-study results and caveats: Before onset, by a median of around six months, the model predicted ophthalmopathy.

TCR beta CDR3 region amplification was performed from RNA transcripts. With the HTBI primer set, the TCR CDR3 went through a first round of RT-PCR. TCRdb ran MiXCR on the multiplex PCR reads and lists one entry per CDR3 protein. Found here are roughly 420,000 distinct CDR3 sequences, roughly an eighth of them singletons; the top ten hold roughly 4.8%. Trimming left V 1 base short and J 5 bases short, with 6 bases between. The CDR3 is 12 residues long. In germline, CDR1 is SGHTA, CDR2 FQGNSA. In its sample, this clonotype was seen many times. Its antigen remains unknown. The receptor's source is a woman between 18 and 29 years old with Graves' hyperthyroidism. Sequenced input: blood. V usage is TRBV7-2 and J usage is TRBJ2-7; D call uncertain. CDR3: CASSLVDDEQYF. The CDR3 DNA sequence: TGTGCCAGCAGCTTAGTCGACGACGAGCAGTACTTC.